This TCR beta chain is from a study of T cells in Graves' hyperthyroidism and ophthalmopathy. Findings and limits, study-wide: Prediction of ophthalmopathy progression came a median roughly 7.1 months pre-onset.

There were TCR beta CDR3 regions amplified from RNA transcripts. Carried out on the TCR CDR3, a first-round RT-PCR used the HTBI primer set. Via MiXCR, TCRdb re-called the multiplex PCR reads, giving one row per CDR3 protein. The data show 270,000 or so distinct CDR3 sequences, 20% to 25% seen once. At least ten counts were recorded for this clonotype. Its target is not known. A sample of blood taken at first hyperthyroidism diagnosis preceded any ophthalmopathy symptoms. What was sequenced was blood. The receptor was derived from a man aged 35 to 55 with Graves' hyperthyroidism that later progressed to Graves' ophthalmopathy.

As DNA, the CDR3 is TGTGCCAGCAGTGAAGCAGTTAAGGAGTGGTTTTCCGAGCAGTACTTC. Translated, it gives CASSEAVKEWFSEQYF. The chain has TRBV2 and TRBJ2-7; D unresolved. Germline V gives CDR1 SNHLY, CDR2 FYNNEI. The CDR3 has 16 residues. V lost 0 bases and J lost 6, with 18 bases in between.